This TCR beta chain was sequenced during a study of OX40 agonist ivuxolimab in advanced cancers. Whole-study context: Patient treatment consisted of intravenous ivuxolimab administration every 2 weeks at 0.01 to 10 mg/kg. Study results and limitations: The average count of expanded clones was higher among CD8+ T cells than among CD4+.

A word on this clone: Its antigen remains unidentified.

Trimming left V 0 bases short and J 5 bases short, with 13 bases between. Germline loops: CDR1 LNHNV, CDR2 YYDKDF (reference sequence). This CDR3 has 15 residues. The protocol was immunoSEQ multiplex PCR, while the TCRdb copy is restricted to in-frame clones and leaves out a portion. This sample has approximately 100,000 clones, with approximately 80% found just once. Material: CD4+ or CD8+ T cells sorted from blood, obtained in a trial of the OX40 agonist ivuxolimab. The chain carries TRBV15 and TRBJ1-1; D ambiguous. This TCR was sampled from an adult with an advanced solid tumor such as melanoma, head and neck, liver or kidney cancer. The CDR3 loop is CATSRDWEGGTEAFF. Here the CDR3 DNA reads TGTGCCACCAGCAGAGATTGGGAGGGAGGGACTGAAGCTTTCTTT.